This T cell receptor (beta chain) comes out of a study of molecular identifiers for immune sequencing clone quantification. TCRdb reprocessed the PCR reads with MiXCR, giving one entry per CDR3 protein. This sample has about 640,000 distinct CDR3 sequences, with around 20% found just once. The CDR3 contains 15 residues. CDR1 and CDR2 (germline): MGHRA, YSYEKL. With 0 bases removed from V and 4 bases from J, the gap between germline ends came to 11 bases. This clonotype appeared many times. The V and J genes are TRBV4-1 and TRBJ2-3, with a tentative D call TRBD2 (5 bases). Sample: naive CD8+ T cells from blood, with Jurkat cell RNA spiked in. Subset: FACS-sorted CD8+CD4-CCR7+CD45RA+ naive T cells. This TCR came from a human donor in good health. Some libraries in this study had Jurkat cell RNA spiked in. As DNA, the CDR3 is TGCGCCAGCAGCCAAGATCCTCGGGGTTCAGATACGCAGTATTTT. Its protein is CASSQDPRGSDTQYF.